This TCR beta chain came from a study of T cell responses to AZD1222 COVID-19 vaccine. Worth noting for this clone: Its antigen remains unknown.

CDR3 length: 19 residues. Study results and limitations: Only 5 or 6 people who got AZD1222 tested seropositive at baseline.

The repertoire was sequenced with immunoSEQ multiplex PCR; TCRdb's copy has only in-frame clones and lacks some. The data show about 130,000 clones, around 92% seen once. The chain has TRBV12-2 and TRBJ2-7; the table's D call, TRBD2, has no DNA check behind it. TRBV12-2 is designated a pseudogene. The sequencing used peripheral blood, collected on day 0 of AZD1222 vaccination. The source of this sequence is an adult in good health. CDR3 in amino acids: CASRPRTSGGDISNYEQYF. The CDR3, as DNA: TGTGCAAGTCGCCCCAGGACTAGCGGGGGGGACATATCCAACTACGAGCAGTACTTC.